Only one count was recorded for the clone carrying this TCR beta chain. The CDR3 runs 14 residues. J was trimmed by 9 bases and V by 3 bases; bases with no gene match: 6. In germline, CDR1 is SGHRS, CDR2 YFSETQ. The data stem from a study of blood T cell repertoires in COVID-19. On the study more broadly: Samples representing acute and convalescent COVID-19 were sourced from the United States, Italy and Spain. PBMCs, B-cell-depleted T cells, or T cells were the source of the cDNA or gDNA that made up the material.

Sequenced by immunoSEQ multiplex PCR; TCRdb stores in-frame clones only, minus some. The sample has roughly 200,000 clones; about 90% are singletons. The clonotype comes from a man in his fifties or sixties with acute or convalescent COVID-19. The rearrangement links TRBV5-1 to TRBJ1-6, with 7 bases aligning to TRBD1. Sequencing was done on a sample of peripheral blood. As DNA, the CDR3 is TGCGCCAGCAGCTCGGGACAGCTTCCTTCACCCCTCCACTTT. As protein: CASSSGQLPSPLHF.